This T cell receptor beta chain was captured by sequencing in a study of Ad26.COV2.S vaccination and SARS-CoV-2 variants. Generated by immunoSEQ multiplex PCR, the TCRdb table keeps only in-frame clones and is missing some. The sample includes around 350,000 clones, 85% of them seen just once. As for treatment: around 19 received Ad26.COV2.S at low or high dose, single or two shots; a few received placebo; per-sample allocation not given. Sampling was done on day 63 after the first vaccine or placebo injection. Within Boston, the person who donated was an adult of 18-55 years. Vaccine was an Ad26 vector expressing Wuhan-strain SARS-CoV-2 spike. Details on this clone: Its matching antigen is unknown.

Points from the study as a whole: Measurements of TCR breadth and depth may have given underestimates of the total T cell responses.

Losses at the gene ends were 2 bases for V and 7 bases for J; bases not matched to a gene: 6. This CDR3 is built from 14 residues. Per the germline V gene, CDR1 is MNHEY and CDR2 is SVGAGI. The specimen was peripheral blood, collected in a trial of Ad26.COV2.S vaccine versus placebo. J is TRBJ1-1 and V is TRBV6-5, with 8 bases identical to TRBD1. This receptor was taken from a person between 18 and 60 years old who received the Ad26.COV2.S COVID-19 vaccine or a placebo. The CDR3 bases are TGTGCCAGCAGTTACATGACAGGGGAGAATGAAGCTTTCTTT. Amino acid sequence: CASSYMTGENEAFF.